The T cell receptor (beta chain) described here comes from a study of T cell responses to AZD1222 COVID-19 vaccine (dated by TCRdb to about 2021). Describing the broader study: TCR sequencing covered approximately 230 trial participants: 207 given two doses of AZD1222 and about 26 given two doses of MenACWY control vaccine. Trial participants were enrolled into age subgroups of 18-55, 56-69 and 70-plus years, which contained 148, 28 and 57 TCR-sequenced participants, respectively. Summary of the overall study and its limitations: Epitopes outside the regions mutated in the B.1.351 and B.1.1.7 variants were reportedly recognized by nearly half of the unique spike-specific TCRs. The vaccine-associated CD4 TCRs covered the entire spike protein, and the dominant responses fell in regions 160-218 and 743-854. Conclusions about previously exposed vaccinees were limited because only a handful of AZD1222 recipients were SARS-CoV-2 seropositive at baseline. Spike-specific TCR breadth and depth rose significantly after two AZD1222 doses compared with day 0 and with MenACWY recipients. Because no samples from the day 14 peak response were available, repertoires could be characterized only after the peak T cell response. The 56-69-year group was small, and its depth increase did not reach significance, likely because of low power. Most participants were white British and females outnumbered males, and the authors suggested that clonal diversity may have been underestimated.

The sample's time point label, in plain terms: about 28 days (+/-7) after the second vaccine dose. AZD1222 recipients whose second dose came at about 4 weeks and those whose second dose came at about 12 weeks were combined into one group, since spike-specific TCR depth and breadth did not differ between the two schedules. Vaccinee samples were obtained from the UK trials COV001 and COV002, which included a single-blind randomized controlled phase 2/3 trial of AZD1222 (ChAdOx1 nCoV-19) in healthy adults. Trial participant PBMC samples were collected at day 0 and day 28 after the second dose for TCRbeta chain sequencing. CDR1 and CDR2, looked up from the germline V gene (reference sequence), are SGHNT and YYREEE. The CDR3 contains 13 residues, cysteine and phenylalanine counted. Just CDR3 DNA is preserved here, 39 bases in frame from base 1. V is pared back by 0 bases and J by 5 bases, with 9 bases lying between the germline termini.

As to this clone: Its antigen is not yet known. No base quality values were provided; no much bigger clone lies one nucleotide off.

The CDR3 regions of human TCRbeta chains were subjected to immunosequencing. The authors' analysis ran thus. Repertoire TCRs were matched against a reference library of SARS-CoV-2-specific TCRs generated with the MIRA antigen-specificity platform. Breadth meant the fraction of unique TCRs that were SARS-CoV-2-associated, whereas depth meant the fraction of total T cells that were SARS-CoV-2-associated. Using the MIRA data, every spike-specific TCR was mapped to the spike region that the TCR reacted to and assigned to either a CD4 or a CD8 class. Log10-transformed breadth and depth values were compared by one-way ANOVA with Sidak's multiple comparisons tests. Here the immuneACCESS table is served through TCRdb, limited to in-frame sequences with V and J called. Missing clones are a known gap in these copies; in checked studies unresolved V genes cover under half, and the rest lacks a known reason. Clonal size and the V and J genes are those of that table, whereas D and trimming came from the DNA. This sample comprises around 140,000 clones, roughly nine tenths of them detected only once. The top ten clonotypes cover roughly 3.8% of the sample.

The chain is made from TRBV5-4 and TRBJ2-7; TRBD2 is a weak D gene call, 5 bases matching. This TCR came from an adult who received the AZD1222 COVID-19 vaccine. The sequencing used peripheral blood, collected 28 days after the second AZD1222 dose. The encoded CDR3 is CASSLVLANEQYF. The nucleotide sequence reads TGTGCCAGCAGCTTGGTTCTAGCCAACGAGCAGTACTTC.